This TCR beta chain was recovered during a study of human T cells and chemical hapten exposure. Study in general: Patch testing was performed with 0.01% DPC on the upper back, with reading at 6 days. Mostly female patients had alopecia areata, totalis or universalis. Across samples, TCR yields varied, mostly owing to small differences in pooled library volumes.

This clonotype was picked up a small number of times. Specified time point: patch test 1, 2 weeks after DPC sensitization. The treatment: therapeutic diphenylcyclopropenone sensitization with weekly scalp DPC. Ahead of each patch test application, blood was drawn. MiXCR, applied by TCRdb to the RACE reads, yields one record per CDR3 protein. The sample records some 190,000 distinct CDR3 sequences, about a fifth being singletons. The germline V gene has CDR1 SQVTM and CDR2 ANQGSEA. Trimming took 0 bases from V and 2 from J, leaving 14 bases between them. The CDR3 loop spans 16 amino acids. The rearrangement uses TRBV29-1 and TRBJ1-3; D is possibly TRBD1 (5 bases). This specimen was whole blood, taken in connection with sensitization to the hapten diphenylcyclopropenone (DPC). The TCR comes from a woman between 45 and 60 years old with alopecia areata. Some clones in this sample may be carry-over from other donors' samples. The CDR3 loop reads CSVEDPPGGAGNTIYF. CDR3 DNA sequence: TGCAGCGTTGAAGATCCCCCTGGGGGAGCTGGAAACACCATATATTTT.